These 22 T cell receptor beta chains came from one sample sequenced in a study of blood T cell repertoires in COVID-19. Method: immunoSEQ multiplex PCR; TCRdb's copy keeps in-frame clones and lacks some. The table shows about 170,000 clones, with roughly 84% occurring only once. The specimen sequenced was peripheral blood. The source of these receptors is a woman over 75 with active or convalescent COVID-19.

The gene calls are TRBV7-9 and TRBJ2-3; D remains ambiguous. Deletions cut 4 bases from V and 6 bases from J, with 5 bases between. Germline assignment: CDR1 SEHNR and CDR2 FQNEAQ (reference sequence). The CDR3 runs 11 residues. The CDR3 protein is CASSSVDTQYF. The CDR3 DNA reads TGTGCCAGCAGCTCGGTTGATACGCAGTATTTT.

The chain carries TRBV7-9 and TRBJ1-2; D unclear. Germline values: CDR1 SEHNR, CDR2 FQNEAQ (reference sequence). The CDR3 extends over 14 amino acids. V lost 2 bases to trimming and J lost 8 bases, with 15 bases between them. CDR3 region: CASSLSAAASGYTF. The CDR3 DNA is TGTGCCAGCAGCTTATCGGCGGCGGCTTCGGGCTACACCTTC.

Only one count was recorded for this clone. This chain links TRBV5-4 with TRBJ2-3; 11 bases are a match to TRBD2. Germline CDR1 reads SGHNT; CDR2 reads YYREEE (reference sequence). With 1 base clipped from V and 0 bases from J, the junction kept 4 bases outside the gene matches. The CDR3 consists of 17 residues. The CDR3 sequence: CASSLPTSGRSTDTQYF. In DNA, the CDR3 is TGTGCCAGCAGCTTGCCAACTAGCGGGAGAAGCACAGATACGCAGTATTTT. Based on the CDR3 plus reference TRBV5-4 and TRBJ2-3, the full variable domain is ETGVTQSPTHLIKTRGQQVTLRCSSQSGHNTVSWYQQALGQGPQFIFQYYREEENGRGNFPPRFSGLQFPNYSSELNVNALELDDSALYLCASSLPTSGRSTDTQYFGPGTRLTVL.

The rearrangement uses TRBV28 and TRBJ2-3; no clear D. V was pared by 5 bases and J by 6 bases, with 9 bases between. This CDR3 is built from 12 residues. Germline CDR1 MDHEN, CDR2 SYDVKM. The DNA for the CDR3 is TGTGCCAGCAGTCTGTTGCAGGATACGCAGTATTTT. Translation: CASSLLQDTQYF.

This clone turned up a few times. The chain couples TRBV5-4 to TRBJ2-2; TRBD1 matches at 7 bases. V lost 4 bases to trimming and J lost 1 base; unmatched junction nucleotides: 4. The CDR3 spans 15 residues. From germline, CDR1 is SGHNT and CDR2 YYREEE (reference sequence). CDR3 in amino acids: CASSTRQGNTGELFF. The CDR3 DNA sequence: TGTGCCAGCAGCACCCGACAGGGGAACACCGGGGAGCTGTTTTTT.

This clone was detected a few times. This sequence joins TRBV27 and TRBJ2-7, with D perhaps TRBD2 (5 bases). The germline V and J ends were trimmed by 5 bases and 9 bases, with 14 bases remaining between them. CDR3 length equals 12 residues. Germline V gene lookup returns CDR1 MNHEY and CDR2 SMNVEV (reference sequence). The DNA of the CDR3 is TGTGCCAGCAGTCCACCCCGGGGAAGGCAGTACTTC. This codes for CASSPPRGRQYF.

For the CDR3, the DNA is TGTGCCAGTAACGATGTAGCTCTGGGTCCCCAAGAGACCCAGTACTTC. It encodes CASNDVALGPQETQYF. The chain joins TRBV19 to TRBJ2-5, with no clear D. V dropped 7 bases and J dropped 1 base, with 19 bases sitting between them. The CDR3 has 16 amino acids. CDR1 is LNHDA and CDR2 is SQIVND in the germline V gene (reference sequence).

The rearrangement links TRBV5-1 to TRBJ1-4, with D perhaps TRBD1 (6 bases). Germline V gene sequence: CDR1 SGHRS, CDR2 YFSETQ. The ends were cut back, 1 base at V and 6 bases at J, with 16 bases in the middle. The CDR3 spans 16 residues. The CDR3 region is CASSLLSAGVHEKLFF. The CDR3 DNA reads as TGCGCCAGCAGCTTGTTAAGTGCAGGGGTCCATGAAAAACTGTTTTTT.

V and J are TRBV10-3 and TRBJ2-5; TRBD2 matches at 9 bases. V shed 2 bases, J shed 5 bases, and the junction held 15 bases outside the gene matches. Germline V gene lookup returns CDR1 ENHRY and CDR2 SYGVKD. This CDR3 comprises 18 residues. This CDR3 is CAISELLAGPSDPETQYF. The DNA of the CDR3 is TGTGCCATCAGTGAGCTCCTAGCGGGGCCATCCGATCCGGAGACCCAGTACTTC.

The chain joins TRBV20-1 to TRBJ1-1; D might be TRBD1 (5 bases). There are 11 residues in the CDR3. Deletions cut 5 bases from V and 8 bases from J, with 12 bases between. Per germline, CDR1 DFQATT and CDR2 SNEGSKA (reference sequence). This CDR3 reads CSADDRVEAFF. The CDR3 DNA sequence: TGCAGTGCTGACGACAGAGTAGAAGCTTTCTTT.

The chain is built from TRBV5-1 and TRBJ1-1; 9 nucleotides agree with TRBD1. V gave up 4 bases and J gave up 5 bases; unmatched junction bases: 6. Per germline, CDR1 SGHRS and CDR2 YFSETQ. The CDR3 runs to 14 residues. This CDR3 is CASSEQGARTEAFF. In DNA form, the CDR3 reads TGCGCCAGCAGCGAACAGGGGGCGAGAACTGAAGCTTTCTTT.

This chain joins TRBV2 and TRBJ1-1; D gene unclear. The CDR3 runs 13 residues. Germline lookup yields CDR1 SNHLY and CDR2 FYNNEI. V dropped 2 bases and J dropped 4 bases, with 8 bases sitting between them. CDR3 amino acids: CASSESGFTEAFF. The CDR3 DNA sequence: TGTGCCAGCAGTGAATCGGGGTTCACTGAAGCTTTCTTT. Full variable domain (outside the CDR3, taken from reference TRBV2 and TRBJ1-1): EPEVTQTPSHQVTQMGQEVILRCVPISNHLYFYWYRQILGQKVEFLVSFYNNEISEKSEIFDDQFSVERPDGSNFTLKIRSTKLEDSAMYFCASSESGFTEAFFGQGTRLTVV.

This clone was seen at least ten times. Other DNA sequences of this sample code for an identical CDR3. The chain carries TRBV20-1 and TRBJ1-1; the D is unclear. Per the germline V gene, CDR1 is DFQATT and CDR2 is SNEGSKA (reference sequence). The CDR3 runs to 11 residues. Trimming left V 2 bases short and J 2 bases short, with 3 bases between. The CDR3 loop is CSARQNTEAFF. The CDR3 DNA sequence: TGCAGTGCTAGACAAAACACTGAAGCTTTCTTT.

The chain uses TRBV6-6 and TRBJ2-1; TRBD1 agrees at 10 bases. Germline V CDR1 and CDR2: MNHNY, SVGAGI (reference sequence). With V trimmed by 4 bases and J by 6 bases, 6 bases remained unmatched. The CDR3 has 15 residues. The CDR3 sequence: CASSSDRGLSNEQFF. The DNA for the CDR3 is TGTGCCAGCAGTTCCGACAGGGGGCTAAGCAATGAGCAGTTCTTC.

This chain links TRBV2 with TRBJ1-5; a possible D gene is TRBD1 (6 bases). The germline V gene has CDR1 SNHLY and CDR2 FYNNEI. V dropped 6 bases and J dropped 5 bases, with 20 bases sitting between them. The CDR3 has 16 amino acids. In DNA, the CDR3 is TGTGCCAGCAGGGGAAGCAGGTTTTCAGGGGATCAGCCCCAGCATTTT. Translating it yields CASRGSRFSGDQPQHF. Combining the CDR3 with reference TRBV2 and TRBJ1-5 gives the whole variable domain EPEVTQTPSHQVTQMGQEVILRCVPISNHLYFYWYRQILGQKVEFLVSFYNNEISEKSEIFDDQFSVERPDGSNFTLKIRSTKLEDSAMYFCASRGSRFSGDQPQHFGDGTRLSIL.

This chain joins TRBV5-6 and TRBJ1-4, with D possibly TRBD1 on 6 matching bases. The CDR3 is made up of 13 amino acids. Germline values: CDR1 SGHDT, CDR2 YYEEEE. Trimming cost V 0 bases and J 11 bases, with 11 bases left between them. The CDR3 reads CASSLAGRGKLFF. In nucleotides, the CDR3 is TGTGCCAGCAGCTTGGCAGGGAGGGGGAAACTGTTTTTT.

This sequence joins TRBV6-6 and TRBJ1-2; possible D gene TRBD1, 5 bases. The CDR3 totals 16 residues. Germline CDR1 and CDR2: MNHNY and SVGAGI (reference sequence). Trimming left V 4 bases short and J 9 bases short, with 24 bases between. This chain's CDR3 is CASSSSTGKNLFRYTF. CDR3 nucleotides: TGTGCCAGCAGTTCCTCCACAGGAAAAAACTTATTTCGCTACACCTTC.

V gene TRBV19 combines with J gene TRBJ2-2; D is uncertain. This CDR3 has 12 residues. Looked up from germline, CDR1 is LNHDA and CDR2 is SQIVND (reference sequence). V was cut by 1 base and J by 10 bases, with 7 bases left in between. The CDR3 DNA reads TGTGCCAGTAGTATAGGAGTAAAGGAGCTGTTTTTT. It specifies CASSIGVKELFF.

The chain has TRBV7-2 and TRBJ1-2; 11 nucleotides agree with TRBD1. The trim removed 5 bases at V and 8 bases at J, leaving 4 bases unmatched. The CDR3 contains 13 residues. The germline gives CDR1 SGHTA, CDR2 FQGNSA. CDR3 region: CASSKGQGDGYTF. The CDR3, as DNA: TGTGCCAGCAGCAAGGGACAGGGGGACGGCTACACCTTC.

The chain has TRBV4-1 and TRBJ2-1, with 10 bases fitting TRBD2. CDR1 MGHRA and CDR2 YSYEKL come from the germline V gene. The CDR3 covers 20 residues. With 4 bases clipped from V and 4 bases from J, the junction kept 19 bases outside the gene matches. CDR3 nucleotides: TGCGCCAGCAGCCCGAGCCTAGGACAGATTAGCGGGAGGAGGTACAATGAGCAGTTCTTC. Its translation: CASSPSLGQISGRRYNEQFF.

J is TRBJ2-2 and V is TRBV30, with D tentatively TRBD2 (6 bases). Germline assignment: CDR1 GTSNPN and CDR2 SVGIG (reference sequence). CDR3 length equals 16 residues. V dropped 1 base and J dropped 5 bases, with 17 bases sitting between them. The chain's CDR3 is CAWSGSKVGGTGELFF. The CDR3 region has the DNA TGTGCCTGGAGTGGAAGCAAGGTTGGGGGGACCGGGGAGCTGTTTTTT.

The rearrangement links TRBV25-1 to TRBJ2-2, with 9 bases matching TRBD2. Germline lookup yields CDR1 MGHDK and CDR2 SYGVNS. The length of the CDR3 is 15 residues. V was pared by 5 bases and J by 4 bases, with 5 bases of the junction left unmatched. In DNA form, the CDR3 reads TGTGCCAGCAGTCGGCGGGAGGGCCGCACCGGGGAGCTGTTTTTT. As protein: CASSRREGRTGELFF.